The text below deals with one TCR beta chain. The sample comes from a study of PD-1 blockade in classical Hodgkin lymphoma. The CDR3 has 12 amino acids. Germline V gives CDR1 MNHNS, CDR2 SASEGT. Measured with immunoSEQ multiplex PCR; TCRdb has only the in-frame clones, and not every one. The sample has about 28,000 clones, 80% seen once. Regarding time point: cycle 4 day 1 (C4D1), after 5 to 7 weeks of nivolumab. Every patient relapsed after autologous stem cell transplantation, and brentuximab vedotin exposure varied. The sample was peripheral blood mononuclear cells (PBMCs), taken before the fourth cycle of nivolumab. The rearrangement links TRBV6-1 to TRBJ1-3; D is undetermined. This clonotype originated in a human donor with classical Hodgkin lymphoma. The CDR3 loop is CASGISGNTIYF. CDR3 nucleotide sequence: TGTGCGAGTGGGATCTCTGGAAACACCATATATTTT.